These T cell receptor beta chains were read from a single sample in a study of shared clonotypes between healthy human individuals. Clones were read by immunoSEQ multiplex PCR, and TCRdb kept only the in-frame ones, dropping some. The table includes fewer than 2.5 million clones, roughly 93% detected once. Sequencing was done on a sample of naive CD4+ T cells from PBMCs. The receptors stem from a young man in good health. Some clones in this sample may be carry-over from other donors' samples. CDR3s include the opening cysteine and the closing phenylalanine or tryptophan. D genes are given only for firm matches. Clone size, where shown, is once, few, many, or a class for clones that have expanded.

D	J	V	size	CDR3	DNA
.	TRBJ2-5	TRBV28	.	CASSLFGTKQETQYF	TGTGCCAGCAGTTTATTTGGCACGAAGCAAGAGACCCAGTACTTC
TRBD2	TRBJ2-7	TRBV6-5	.	CASSSPASGSPYEQYF	TGTGCCAGCAGTTCCCCTGCTAGCGGGAGTCCCTACGAGCAGTACTTC
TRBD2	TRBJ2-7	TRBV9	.	CASSPSGRAWEQYF	TGTGCCAGCAGCCCTAGCGGGAGGGCCTGGGAGCAGTACTTC
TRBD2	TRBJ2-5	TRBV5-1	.	CASSPQSGMGETQYF	TGCGCCAGCAGCCCCCAGAGCGGGATGGGGGAGACCCAGTACTTC
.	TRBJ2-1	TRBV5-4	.	CASSSGSGTYNEQFF	TGTGCCAGCAGCTCAGGTAGCGGTACCTACAATGAGCAGTTCTTC
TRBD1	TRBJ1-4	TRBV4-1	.	CASSQSTGTVYEKLFF	TGCGCCAGCAGCCAGTCCACCGGGACAGTTTATGAAAAACTGTTTTTT
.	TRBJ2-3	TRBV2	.	CASSGAGTDTQYF	TGTGCCAGCAGTGGAGCAGGGACAGATACGCAGTATTTT
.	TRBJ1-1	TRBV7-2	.	CASSMDRNTEAFF	TGTGCCAGCAGCATGGACAGAAACACTGAAGCTTTCTTT
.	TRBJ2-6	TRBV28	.	CASSPSMGANVLTF	TGTGCCAGCAGTCCTTCTATGGGGGCCAACGTCCTGACTTTC
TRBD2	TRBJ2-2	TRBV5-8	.	CASRVAGNTGELFF	TGTGCCAGCAGGGTAGCGGGGAACACCGGGGAGCTGTTTTTT
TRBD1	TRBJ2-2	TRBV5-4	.	CASSWGQGGTGELFF	TGTGCCAGCAGCTGGGGACAGGGGGGGACCGGGGAGCTGTTTTTT
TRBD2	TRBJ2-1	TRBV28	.	CASSKGLANFYNEQFF	TGTGCCAGCAGTAAGGGACTAGCGAACTTCTACAATGAGCAGTTCTTC
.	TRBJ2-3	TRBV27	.	CASSFGFSPLTDTQYF	TGTGCCAGCAGTTTTGGGTTTAGTCCACTCACAGATACGCAGTATTTT
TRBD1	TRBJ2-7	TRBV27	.	CASRGYGTGRDYEQYF	TGTGCCAGCAGGGGATATGGGACAGGGAGGGACTACGAGCAGTACTTC
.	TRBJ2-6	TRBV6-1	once	CASRKAYTGANVLTF	TGTGCCAGCCGTAAGGCGTATACTGGGGCCAACGTCCTGACTTTC
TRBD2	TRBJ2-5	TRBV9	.	CASSPGLAGGWFPETQYF	TGTGCCAGCAGCCCCGGACTAGCGGGAGGCTGGTTCCCAGAGACCCAGTACTTC
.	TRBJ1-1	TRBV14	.	CASSQALGRGHNTEAFF	TGTGCCAGCAGCCAAGCGTTGGGGCGCGGTCACAACACTGAAGCTTTCTTT
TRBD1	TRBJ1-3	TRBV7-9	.	CASSLDQTGTRNTIYF	TGTGCCAGCAGCTTAGATCAGACAGGGACAAGGAACACCATATATTTT
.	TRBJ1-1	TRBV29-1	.	CSVKSGHPNTEAFF	TGCAGCGTCAAATCGGGACACCCGAACACTGAAGCTTTCTTT
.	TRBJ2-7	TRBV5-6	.	CASSLPGAHEQYF	TGTGCCAGCAGCTTGCCGGGGGCGCACGAGCAGTACTTC
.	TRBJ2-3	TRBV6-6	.	CASSPRGRETDTQYF	TGTGCCAGCAGTCCAAGGGGGCGGGAGACAGATACGCAGTATTTT
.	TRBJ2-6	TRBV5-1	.	CASSSIPALRGVISGANVLTF	TGCGCCAGCAGTTCGATCCCGGCATTAAGGGGGGTTATTTCTGGGGCCAACGTCCTGACTTTC
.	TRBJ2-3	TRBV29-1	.	CSVGWRGTDTQYF	TGCAGCGTCGGCTGGAGGGGGACAGATACGCAGTATTTT
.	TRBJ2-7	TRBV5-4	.	CASSGPGTDSYEQYF	TGTGCCAGCAGCGGGCCCGGGACGGATTCCTACGAGCAGTACTTC
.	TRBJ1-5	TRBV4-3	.	CASSQDINQPQHF	TGCGCCAGCAGCCAAGATATCAATCAGCCCCAGCATTTT
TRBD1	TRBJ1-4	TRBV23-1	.	CASSQAGTGYNEKLFF	TGCGCCAGCAGTCAAGCCGGGACAGGATATAATGAAAAACTGTTTTTT
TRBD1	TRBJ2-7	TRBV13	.	CASSRQGDEQYF	TGTGCCAGCAGCAGACAGGGAGACGAGCAGTACTTC
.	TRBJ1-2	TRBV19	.	CASRDGPLIAHGYTF	TGTGCCAGTAGGGACGGGCCCCTGATAGCGCATGGCTACACCTTC
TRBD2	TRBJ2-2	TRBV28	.	CASSLLSGSLPGELFF	TGTGCCAGCAGTTTGCTTAGCGGGAGCCTCCCCGGGGAGCTGTTTTTT
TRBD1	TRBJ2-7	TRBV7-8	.	CASSLSYRDRAPYEQYF	TGTGCCAGCAGCTTAAGTTACCGGGACAGGGCCCCCTACGAGCAGTACTTC
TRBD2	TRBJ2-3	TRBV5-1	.	CASSLASGRKDTQYF	TGCGCCAGCAGCTTGGCTAGCGGGAGGAAAGATACGCAGTATTTT
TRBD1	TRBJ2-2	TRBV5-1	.	CASSLRGGQGPNLAGYTGELFF	TGCGCCAGCAGCTTGAGGGGAGGACAGGGCCCGAACTTGGCGGGCTACACCGGGGAGCTGTTTTTT
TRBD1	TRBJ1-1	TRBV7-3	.	CASSADRGTEAFF	TGTGCCAGCAGCGCCGACAGGGGAACTGAAGCTTTCTTT
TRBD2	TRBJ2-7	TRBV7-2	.	CASSYPPGLAGAYEQYF	TGTGCCAGCAGCTACCCACCGGGACTAGCGGGAGCCTACGAGCAGTACTTC
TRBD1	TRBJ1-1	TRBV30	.	CAWSADRGRGAFF	TGTGCCTGGAGTGCGGACAGGGGGCGAGGAGCTTTCTTT